This T cell receptor (beta chain) was sequenced in a study of human T cells and chemical hapten exposure. Study-wide background: Sensitization involved placing 2% DPC onto a 2 cm by 2 cm region of upper inner arm skin. Per-sample variation in TCR yield stemmed mainly from small pooled library volume differences.

This clonotype was counted at least ten times. CDR3 length equals 15 residues. V dropped 4 bases and J dropped 3 bases, with 17 bases sitting between them. The germline gives CDR1 SGHDT, CDR2 YYEEEE. TCRdb used MiXCR to reprocess the RACE reads, holding one entry per CDR3 protein. The data show about 260,000 distinct CDR3 sequences, approximately 8.4% seen once. Time point noted: pre-sensitization, week 0. Treatment reported: therapeutic diphenylcyclopropenone sensitization with weekly scalp DPC. This receptor was taken from a woman aged 40 to 50 with alopecia areata. Some clones in this sample may be carry-over from other donors' samples. The material sequenced was whole blood, taken in connection with sensitization to the hapten diphenylcyclopropenone (DPC). The chain links TRBV5-6 to TRBJ2-7; TRBD2 might be the D (6 bases). This CDR3 is CASSDRLFGGYEQYF. Here the CDR3 DNA reads TGTGCCAGCAGCGACCGGTTGTTCGGGGGCTACGAGCAGTACTTC.